This TCR beta chain was profiled in a study of shared clonotypes between healthy human individuals. Whole-study findings and limits: A reduction in generation probabilities was seen for non-shared clonotypes relative to those shared by all four donors. Naive subsets usually exceeded memory subsets in estimated richness. A few donors showed sharing of around 5.3% of naive CD4 clonotypes.

CDR1 is SGHRS and CDR2 is YFSETQ in the germline V gene. The length of the CDR3 is 11 residues. Trimming removed 8 bases from V and 6 bases from J, with 10 bases in between. Concerning this clone: Its specificity is unknown.

All participating donors were Caucasian adults from Nashville, Tennessee. The data were produced by immunoSEQ multiplex PCR, yet TCRdb's version contains in-frame clones alone and is incomplete. The sample includes some 1 million clones, 75% of them seen just once. The sequenced sample consisted of memory CD4+ T cells sorted from blood. Indicated subset: CD45RA-negative fraction. This sequence joins TRBV5-1 and TRBJ2-3, with D maybe TRBD2 (5 bases). The sequence was obtained from a man aged 18 to 30 in good health. CDR3 coding DNA: TGCGCCAGTGCGAGGGAGGATACGCAGTATTTT. Its translation: CASAREDTQYF.